Below are 32 T cell receptor beta chains sequenced from a single sample in a study of T-cell memory formation after mild COVID-19. TCRdb itself ran the 5' RACE reads through MiXCR, one entry per CDR3 protein. The data contain 190,000 or so distinct CDR3 sequences, about a fifth of them singletons. The specimen was PBMCs or a T cell subset sorted from them (not recorded which). The receptor source for this set is an adult woman who had mild COVID-19 (a few samples of this study predate the infection). Cell type and time point are not known.

The chain has TRBV29-1 and TRBJ1-5; 7 bases line up with TRBD1. The V and J ends lost 6 bases and 3 bases, in that order; junction bases with no gene match: 5. The germline V gene has CDR1 SQVTM and CDR2 ANQGSEA. The CDR3 sequence is 13 residues long. CDR3 in amino acids: CSVETGFNQPQHF. As DNA, the CDR3 is TGCAGCGTCGAGACAGGGTTCAATCAGCCCCAGCATTTT.

The sample holds a few counts of this clonotype. V and J are TRBV10-3 and TRBJ2-5; no clear D gene. Trimming left V 10 bases short and J 3 bases short, with 12 bases between. The CDR3 totals 12 residues. In germline, CDR1 is ENHRY, CDR2 SYGVKD. DNA of the CDR3: TGTGCCAGCCGACTCACGGAAGAGACCCAGTACTTC. Protein product: CASRLTEETQYF.

This clonotype appeared once. The J gene is TRBJ2-2, the V gene TRBV15; 7 nucleotides line up with TRBD1. In germline, CDR1 is LNHNV, CDR2 YYDKDF (reference sequence). J was trimmed by 1 base and V by 0 bases; bases with no gene match: 5. The CDR3 contains 17 residues. The CDR3 loop is CATSRDKTGENTGELFF. CDR3 nucleotides: TGTGCCACCAGCAGAGACAAAACAGGGGAGAACACCGGGGAGCTGTTTTTT.

In this sample, this clonotype turned up a few times. This sequence joins TRBV29-1 and TRBJ1-2, with D unresolved. The germline CDR1 and CDR2 sequences are SQVTM and ANQGSEA. The CDR3 length is 15 residues. V gave up 6 bases and J gave up 0 bases, with 17 bases separating them. The CDR3 DNA reads TGCAGCGTCCGCCCCCCGATTGGAGCTAACTATGGCTACACCTTC. Translating it yields CSVRPPIGANYGYTF. The full variable domain, in which reference TRBV29-1 and TRBJ1-2 provide the parts outside the CDR3, is SAVISQKPSRDICQRGTSLTIQCQVDSQVTMMFWYRQQPGQSLTLIATANQGSEATYESGFVIDKFPISRPNLTFSTLTVSNMSPEDSSIYLCSVRPPIGANYGYTFGSGTRLTVV.

This chain uses TRBV27 with TRBJ1-1, with D possibly TRBD1 on 5 matching bases. The V end was cut by 0 bases, the J end by 2 bases, with 7 bases between. CDR3 length: 14 amino acids. Germline loops: CDR1 MNHEY, CDR2 SMNVEV (reference sequence). CDR3 region: CASSLSDSNTEAFF. In nucleotides, the CDR3 is TGTGCCAGCAGTTTATCCGACAGTAACACTGAAGCTTTCTTT.

The table lists this clonotype with a few counts. This sequence joins TRBV4-3 and TRBJ1-1; no clear D gene. Germline V gene sequence: CDR1 LGHNA, CDR2 YSLEER. V lost 2 bases, J lost 5 bases, and 9 bases lay in between. There are 13 residues in the CDR3. The CDR3, as DNA: TGCGCCAGCAGCCAAATGGGGAGGACTGAAGCTTTCTTT. It specifies CASSQMGRTEAFF.

The J gene is TRBJ2-2, the V gene TRBV4-1, with 7 bases matching TRBD1. This CDR3 spans 16 amino acids. Unmatched junction bases numbered 5, after V lost 0 bases and J lost 4 bases. Germline CDR1 MGHRA, CDR2 YSYEKL. This CDR3 reads CASSQEGDSLTGELFF. The DNA of the CDR3 is TGCGCCAGCAGCCAAGAAGGGGACAGCCTCACCGGGGAGCTGTTTTTT.

This chain joins TRBV7-9 and TRBJ2-7; no clear D gene. CDR1 and CDR2 (germline): SEHNR, FQNEAQ (reference sequence). The CDR3 runs 11 residues. The V gene lost 6 bases and the J gene lost 4 bases, with 7 bases spanning the gap. The CDR3 region has the DNA TGTGCCAGCAGTCACGGTTACGAGCAGTACTTC. This translates into CASSHGYEQYF. The entire variable domain, with the rest obtained from reference TRBV7-9 and TRBJ2-7, is as follows: DTGVSQNPRHKITKRGQNVTFRCDPISEHNRLYWYRQTLGQGPEFLTYFQNEAQLEKSRLLSDRFSAERPKGSFSTLEIQRTEQGDSAMYLCASSHGYEQYFGPGTRLTVT.

This clonotype came up once. V is TRBV6-5 and J is TRBJ2-7; 9 positions agree with TRBD1. V was clipped by 5 bases and J by 5 bases; unmatched bases: 7. In germline, CDR1 is MNHEY, CDR2 SVGAGI. The CDR3 has 14 residues. CDR3: CASSAGQGLDEQYF. CDR3 in DNA: TGTGCCAGCAGTGCCGGACAGGGGTTGGACGAGCAGTACTTC.

In its sample, this clonotype was seen a few times. The rearrangement links TRBV12-3 or TRBV12-4 to TRBJ2-7; 12 positions agree with TRBD2. The junction had 5 bases not matched to a gene; V was cut back by 4 bases and J by 4 bases. CDR3 size: 15 residues. For the CDR3, the DNA is TGTGCCAGCAGTTATGGGACTAGCGGGCCTTACGAGCAGTACTTC. Translating gives CASSYGTSGPYEQYF.

This rearrangement joins TRBV11-3 to TRBJ2-2; 8 nucleotides align to TRBD2. Per germline, CDR1 SGHNT and CDR2 YENEEA. The CDR3 runs to 16 residues. V lost 1 base, J lost 7 bases, and 8 bases stayed unmatched. The DNA of the CDR3 is TGTGCCAGCAGCTTAGTTCCGGGAGGGGATGGCGGGGAGCTGTTTTTT. Encoded protein: CASSLVPGGDGGELFF.

This clonotype was observed a handful of times. The CDR3 DNA reads as TGTGCCAGCAGCTTCACCGCCGCCTACGAGCAGTACTTC. Its protein product is CASSFTAAYEQYF. The rearrangement links TRBV6-5 to TRBJ2-7; D call uncertain. The V and J ends lost 6 bases and 2 bases respectively, with 11 bases between them. Per the germline V gene, CDR1 is MNHEY and CDR2 is SVGAGI. The CDR3 length is 13 residues.

This clonotype was seen only a few times. The gene calls are TRBV11-2 and TRBJ2-2, with a weak D call TRBD2 (6 bases). Germline values: CDR1 SGHAT, CDR2 FQNNGV. The CDR3 totals 15 residues. V was shortened by 5 bases and J by 3 bases, with 13 bases between the two germline ends. CDR3 bases: TGTGCCAGCAGCCCGTACGGGGGTGACACCGGGGAGCTGTTTTTT. Amino acid sequence: CASSPYGGDTGELFF. Full variable domain (rest looked up from reference TRBV11-2 and TRBJ2-2): EAGVAQSPRYKIIEKRQSVAFWCNPISGHATLYWYQQILGQGPKLLIQFQNNGVVDDSQLPKDRFSAERLKGVDSTLKIQPAKLEDSAVYLCASSPYGGDTGELFFGEGSRLTVL.

The chain carries TRBV6-5 and TRBJ2-2; possibly TRBD1 for D (6 bases). CDR3 length: 16 residues. V lost 2 bases, J lost 2 bases, and 12 bases lay in between. Germline V gene data show CDR1 as MNHEY and CDR2 as SVGAGI. The CDR3 nucleotides read TGTGCCAGCAGTTACCACCGGGACACCAACACCGGGGAGCTGTTTTTT. This sequence encodes CASSYHRDTNTGELFF.

The gene calls are TRBV6-5 and TRBJ2-7; D call uncertain. The CDR3 length is 14 residues. V lost 2 bases and J lost 2, with 10 bases in between. Looked up from germline, CDR1 is MNHEY and CDR2 is SVGAGI. This CDR3 is CASSYNGRTYEQYF. CDR3 bases: TGTGCCAGCAGTTACAATGGCAGAACCTACGAGCAGTACTTC.

This clonotype was counted at least ten times. V gene TRBV7-9 combines with J gene TRBJ2-3; no clear D gene. Germline V gives CDR1 SEHNR, CDR2 FQNEAQ (reference sequence). This CDR3 is built from 13 residues. V lost 5 bases, J lost 0 bases, and 6 bases lay in between. The DNA for the CDR3 is TGTGCCAGCAGCGCCCCTAGCACAGATACGCAGTATTTT. It codes for CASSAPSTDTQYF.

This clonotype occurred a few times. The chain couples TRBV19 to TRBJ1-6; D is uncertain. The CDR3 runs to 13 residues. Germline V gene lookup returns CDR1 LNHDA and CDR2 SQIVND (reference sequence). Deletions cut 11 bases from V and 10 bases from J, with 18 bases between. The CDR3 reads CAPVIGKASPLHF. In DNA, the CDR3 is TGTGCCCCCGTGATCGGGAAGGCGTCACCCCTCCACTTT.

The genes are TRBV20-1 and TRBJ2-3; TRBD2 matches 10 bases. This CDR3 has 17 residues. From germline, CDR1 is DFQATT and CDR2 SNEGSKA (reference sequence). Trimming at V came to 2 bases and at J to 2 bases, leaving 10 bases not matched to a gene. The CDR3 region is CSARNLLAGFSTDTQYF. Here the CDR3 DNA reads TGCAGTGCTAGAAATTTACTAGCGGGGTTTTCCACAGATACGCAGTATTTT.

This clonotype was counted many times. The chain links TRBV5-1 to TRBJ2-7, with 7 bases aligning to TRBD2. Germline-derived CDR1 and CDR2 are SGHRS and YFSETQ. The CDR3 consists of 13 residues. J gave up 5 bases and V 4 bases, and 6 bases lay outside the gene matches. In DNA, the CDR3 is TGCGCCAGCAGCATCGGACTAGAGAACGAGCAGTACTTC. This gives the protein CASSIGLENEQYF.

This clonotype was counted a few times. The chain combines TRBV7-9 with TRBJ1-4; D is uncertain. The CDR3 sequence is 16 residues long. CDR1 and CDR2 from the germline V gene are SEHNR and FQNEAQ (reference sequence). V was cut by 0 bases and J by 3 bases, with 11 bases left in between. CDR3 loop: CASSLARVGPNEKLFF. The CDR3 coding sequence is TGTGCCAGCAGCTTAGCGAGAGTTGGACCTAATGAAAAACTGTTTTTT. The full variable domain, in which reference TRBV7-9 and TRBJ1-4 provide the parts outside the CDR3, is DTGVSQNPRHKITKRGQNVTFRCDPISEHNRLYWYRQTLGQGPEFLTYFQNEAQLEKSRLLSDRFSAERPKGSFSTLEIQRTEQGDSAMYLCASSLARVGPNEKLFFGSGTQLSVL.

Only a few counts were recorded for this clonotype. The CDR3 nucleotides read TGTGCCAGCAGTCTCCGGGACTACGGTAACGGGGAGCAGTACTTC. Encoded protein: CASSLRDYGNGEQYF. The rearrangement uses TRBV6-5 and TRBJ2-7; 7 positions agree with TRBD2. With V trimmed by 5 bases and J by 7 bases, 14 bases remained unmatched. The CDR3 is made up of 15 amino acids. Germline loops: CDR1 MNHEY, CDR2 SVGAGI.

This clonotype was seen a few times. The J gene is TRBJ2-1, the V gene TRBV9; perhaps D is TRBD1 or TRBD2 (5 bases each). CDR1 is SGDLS and CDR2 is YYNGEE in the germline V gene. The V and J ends lost 0 bases and 5 bases respectively, with 9 bases between them. CDR3 size: 14 residues. The CDR3 is CASSVGGADNEQFF. Written as DNA, the CDR3 is TGTGCCAGCAGCGTAGGAGGGGCAGACAATGAGCAGTTCTTC.

The chain combines TRBV4-2 with TRBJ1-3, with 8 bases that match TRBD1. Germline V gene data show CDR1 as LGHNA and CDR2 as YNFKEQ. Trimming at V came to 0 bases and at J to 0 bases, leaving 7 bases not matched to a gene. The CDR3 sequence is 18 residues long. For the CDR3, the DNA is TGTGCCAGCAGCCAAGATCCCGGGACAGGAGACTCTGGAAACACCATATATTTT. This sequence encodes CASSQDPGTGDSGNTIYF.

The rearrangement joins TRBV5-4 to TRBJ2-1; D is tentatively TRBD1 or TRBD2 (5 bases each). The CDR3 sequence is 13 residues long. Germline CDR1 SGHNT, CDR2 YYREEE (reference sequence). Trimming left V 0 bases short and J 8 bases short, with 9 bases between. CDR3 amino acids: CASSLAGSDEQFF. The CDR3 DNA sequence: TGTGCCAGCAGCTTGGCAGGGAGCGATGAGCAGTTCTTC.

The V gene is TRBV13, the J gene TRBJ2-3, with 12 positions matching TRBD2. V gave up 4 bases and J gave up 2 bases; unmatched junction bases: 13. Germline loops: CDR1 PRHDT, CDR2 FYEKMQ (reference sequence). CDR3 length: 19 residues. Here the CDR3 reads CASSSPAWTSGKPTDTQYF. The CDR3 DNA is TGTGCCAGCAGCTCCCCTGCCTGGACTAGCGGGAAGCCCACAGATACGCAGTATTTT.

A few counts support this clonotype. The J gene is TRBJ2-2, the V gene TRBV12-3 or TRBV12-4, with TRBD2 matching 9 bases. The CDR3 is 15 amino acids. V shed 6 bases, J shed 6 bases, and the junction held 8 bases outside the gene matches. CDR3 nucleotides: TGTGCCAGCAGCCCCGAGCGGGGGGCCCCCGGGGAGCTGTTTTTT. Translated, it gives CASSPERGAPGELFF.

The genes are TRBV20-1 and TRBJ2-5, with 14 bases that match TRBD2. The V gene's germline CDR1 is DFQATT and CDR2 SNEGSKA (reference sequence). The CDR3 has 15 residues. With V trimmed by 4 bases and J by 3 bases, 4 bases remained unmatched. CDR3 amino acids: CSAIAGLAGEETQYF. In DNA, the CDR3 is TGCAGTGCTATAGCGGGACTAGCGGGAGAAGAGACCCAGTACTTC.

This clonotype occurred a few times. The rearrangement links TRBV29-1 to TRBJ2-3; 14 bases align to TRBD2. Germline assignment: CDR1 SQVTM and CDR2 ANQGSEA. J gave up 8 bases and V 6 bases, and 4 bases lay outside the gene matches. This CDR3 comprises 13 residues. The CDR3 DNA reads TGCAGCGTCGGACTAGCGGGAGGCGGTACGCAGTATTTT. The encoded protein is CSVGLAGGGTQYF.

The J gene is TRBJ1-5, the V gene TRBV28, with D unresolved. Germline loops: CDR1 MDHEN, CDR2 SYDVKM. The germline V and J ends were trimmed by 6 bases and 2 bases, with 14 bases remaining between them. The CDR3 is 15 amino acids. The CDR3 nucleotides read TGTGCCAGCAGCCCAGTGGGGTTGGGCAATCAGCCCCAGCATTTT. This codes for CASSPVGLGNQPQHF. Together with reference TRBV28 and TRBJ1-5, the CDR3 gives the full variable domain: DVKVTQSSRYLVKRTGEKVFLECVQDMDHENMFWYRQDPGLGLRLIYFSYDVKMKEKGDIPEGYSVSREKKERFSLILESASTNQTSMYLCASSPVGLGNQPQHFGDGTRLSIL.

As for this clonotype: One end of the junction is discordant with germline, which a read error may explain. V usage is TRBV11-2 and J usage is TRBJ2-3; the D is unclear. Germline values: CDR1 SGHAT, CDR2 FQNNGV. The CDR3 totals 12 residues. DNA for the CDR3: TGTTCCAGCAGCATTACCGGCCCTACGCAGTATTTT. It is translated as CSSSITGPTQYF.

For the CDR3, the DNA is TGCAGCGTTGAAGATCTTACTAGCGAGAATGAGCAGTTCTTC. Protein product: CSVEDLTSENEQFF. The chain is built from TRBV29-1 and TRBJ2-1; 7 nucleotides line up with TRBD2. CDR1 is SQVTM, CDR2 ANQGSEA, per germline. Germline trimming cut 0 bases from V and 7 bases from J; bases unmatched to any gene: 6. The CDR3 contains 14 residues.

This chain uses TRBV2 with TRBJ1-2; tentatively, D is TRBD1 (6 bases). The ends were cut back, 4 bases at V and 7 bases at J, with 13 bases in the middle. This CDR3 is built from 13 residues. The germline gives CDR1 SNHLY, CDR2 FYNNEI. The CDR3 protein is CASSVLTGPGYTF. DNA for the CDR3: TGTGCCAGCAGTGTGTTAACAGGGCCTGGCTACACCTTC.